These T cell receptor beta chains were read from a single sample in a study of T cells after somatic rescue of genetic block. Assay used: immunoSEQ multiplex PCR; TCRdb lists only in-frame clones, some missing. Of 70,000 or so clones in the sample, less than 95% were seen once. Sample: peripheral blood mononuclear cells (PBMCs). The receptors were sampled from a man between 35 and 55 years old. The CDR3 runs from the conserved cysteine through the conserved F or W. A D gene is named only where the DNA matches it firmly. Size is stated for part of the rows, as once, few or many counts, or as a class when the clone is expanded.

D gene	CDR3 length	V gene	J gene	clone size	CDR3 DNA	CDR3 protein
NA	15	TRBV7-3	TRBJ1-2	NA	TGTGCCAGCAGCCCGGGCGGTCAGGCCAACTATGGCTACACCTTC	CASSPGGQANYGYTF
NA	15	TRBV28	TRBJ2-5	NA	TGTGCCAGCACCTTCGGAACCTCTGGGGGGGAGACCCAGTACTTC	CASTFGTSGGETQYF
NA	13	TRBV29-1	TRBJ1-4	once	TGCAGCGTTGAAGGAGCGGCGGGTGAAAAACTGTTTTTT	CSVEGAAGEKLFF
NA	16	TRBV19	TRBJ2-2	NA	TGTGCCAGTAGTATGTTGGGGCACCTGAACACCGGGGAGCTGTTTTTT	CASSMLGHLNTGELFF
NA	14	TRBV30	TRBJ1-1	NA	TGTGCCTGGACCCGAAGGTCCGAGAACACTGAAGCTTTCTTT	CAWTRRSENTEAFF
NA	14	TRBV5-1	TRBJ2-1	NA	TGCGCCAGCAGCTTGAGTGGGCCCTGGGATGAGCAGTTCTTC	CASSLSGPWDEQFF
NA	12	TRBV28	TRBJ1-1	NA	TGTGCCAGCAGTGACAGGAACACTGAAGCTTTCTTT	CASSDRNTEAFF
NA	16	TRBV4-1	TRBJ2-7	NA	TGCGCCAGCAGCCACAGGGACGCCGGGGACGGCTACGAGCAGTACTTC	CASSHRDAGDGYEQYF
NA	14	TRBV10-2	TRBJ1-5	NA	TGCGCCAGCAGTGAGTTTAGGGAGAGGCAGCCCCAGCATTTT	CASSEFRERQPQHF
TRBD2	18	TRBV27	TRBJ2-7	NA	TGTGCCAGCAGTTTATCCGGGATCGGGAGGGAGGGCAGATACGAGCAGTACTTC	CASSLSGIGREGRYEQYF
NA	12	TRBV6-6	TRBJ2-7	NA	TGTGCCAGCAGCGAGGACGGCTACGAGCAGTACTTC	CASSEDGYEQYF
TRBD2	13	TRBV5-1	TRBJ2-7	NA	TGCGCCAGCAGCTTTAGCGGGGCGGGCGAGCAGTACTTC	CASSFSGAGEQYF
NA	12	TRBV5-4	TRBJ1-1	NA	TGTGCCAGCAGCCTCCGGGGAGTTCAAGCTTTCTTT	CASSLRGVQAFF
NA	16	TRBV18	TRBJ2-3	once	TGTGCCAGCTCACCACCAAGGCTCCAGAGCACAGATACGCAGTATTTT	CASSPPRLQSTDTQYF
TRBD1	15	TRBV18	TRBJ2-1	NA	TGTGCCAGCTCATCCCTCCGGGACAGGGGAAATGAGCAGTTCTTC	CASSSLRDRGNEQFF
NA	15	TRBV28	TRBJ2-5	NA	TGTGCCAGCAGTTTAGTAGGGGGTATTCAAGAGACCCAGTACTTC	CASSLVGGIQETQYF
TRBD1	13	TRBV11-2	TRBJ1-2	many	TGTGCCAGCAGCTCAGGACAGGGGGGAGGCTACACCTTC	CASSSGQGGGYTF
NA	14	TRBV5-1	TRBJ2-7	NA	TGCGCCAGCAGCTTGGACGCAGGGACCTACGAGCAGTACTTC	CASSLDAGTYEQYF
NA	15	TRBV5-6	TRBJ1-5	NA	TGTGCCAGCAGCGCGGGTGGCCCCGGAGGGCGGTTCCAGCATTTT	CASSAGGPGGRFQHF
TRBD1	15	TRBV4-3	TRBJ2-1	NA	TGCGCCAGCAGCCCGGACAGGGCTTCCTACAATGAGCAGTTCTTC	CASSPDRASYNEQFF
NA	13	TRBV6-5	TRBJ1-5	few	TGTGCCAGCAGTCGGGTGGGGGATCAGCCCCAGCATTTT	CASSRVGDQPQHF
TRBD1	18	TRBV10-1	TRBJ1-1	NA	TGCGCCAGCAGTGAGACCCGAAGGACAGGGGCGATGAACACTGAAGCTTTCTTT	CASSETRRTGAMNTEAFF
TRBD1	13	TRBV5-1	TRBJ2-1	NA	TGCGCCAGCAGCACCCGGACAGGGGATGAGCAGTTCTTC	CASSTRTGDEQFF
NA	15	TRBV4-1	TRBJ2-3	NA	TGCGCCAGCAGCCAAGTTCAATTTGGGACAGATACGCAGTATTTT	CASSQVQFGTDTQYF
TRBD1	17	TRBV10-2	TRBJ1-1	NA	TGCGCCAGCAGTGAGCCCTGGACAGGGGGCATGAACACTGAAGCTTTCTTT	CASSEPWTGGMNTEAFF
NA	13	TRBV18	TRBJ1-3	NA	TGTGCCAGCTCAGGGCAGGGAAGAAACACCATATATTTT	CASSGQGRNTIYF
TRBD1	13	TRBV5-6	TRBJ2-7	NA	TGTGCCGGCAGCGGGGACAGGGGGTTCGAGCAGTACTTC	CAGSGDRGFEQYF
NA	14	TRBV5-6	TRBJ2-5	NA	TGTGCCAGCAGCTTGGGACAAATCCAAGGGGCCCAGTACTTC	CASSLGQIQGAQYF
NA	15	TRBV21-1	TRBJ2-3	NA	TGTGCCAGCAACCCGGGACTAGCGGGGGAAGATACGCAGTATTTT	CASNPGLAGEDTQYF
NA	12	TRBV30	TRBJ2-7	NA	TGTGCCTGGAGCCTCGCAGGGTACGAGCAGTACTTC	CAWSLAGYEQYF
TRBD1	12	TRBV25-1	TRBJ1-1	NA	TGTGCCAGCAGAAAAGGGGACAGCGAAGCTTTCTTT	CASRKGDSEAFF
TRBD2	16	TRBV27	TRBJ2-7	NA	TGTGCCAGCAGTCTTAGCGGGAGGGCCGGTCCCTACGAGCAGTACTTC	CASSLSGRAGPYEQYF
NA	14	TRBV7-9	TRBJ2-5	NA	TGTGCCAGCAGCTTAGCGGAGTTCCAAGAGACCCAGTACTTC	CASSLAEFQETQYF
TRBD2	14	TRBV25-1	TRBJ2-1	NA	TGTGCCAGCAACCCGGGGGGGGCGGGTAATGAGCAGTTCTTC	CASNPGGAGNEQFF
TRBD2	13	TRBV28	TRBJ2-1	NA	TGTGCCAGCATGGTAGCGGGAGCCTTCCAAGGGTTCTTC	CASMVAGAFQGFF
NA	16	TRBV10-2	TRBJ2-2	NA	TGCGCCAGCAGTGAGGACAGCGGACCGAACACCGGGGAGCTGTTTTTT	CASSEDSGPNTGELFF
NA	13	TRBV2	TRBJ1-1	NA	TGTGCCAGCAAGAGGGCCTGGAGCACTGAAGCTTTCTTT	CASKRAWSTEAFF
TRBD2	18	TRBV23-1	TRBJ2-7	NA	TGCGCCAGCAGCAAACCAAACAGGACTAGCGGGAGGGCGGGCGAGCAGTACTTC	CASSKPNRTSGRAGEQYF
NA	18	TRBV4-1	TRBJ2-7	NA	TGCGCCAGCAGCCATGCTGATCCCACAGGTTCCCGTTACTACGAGCAGTACTTC	CASSHADPTGSRYYEQYF
NA	13	TRBV5-1	TRBJ2-7	NA	TGCGCCAGCAGCCCGCCTAACTCCTACGAGCAGTACTTC	CASSPPNSYEQYF
TRBD2	16	TRBV4-3	TRBJ2-7	NA	TGCGCCCCTCGCGGGAGAGCGGGAGGGATTCCCTACGAGCAGTACTTC	CAPRGRAGGIPYEQYF
TRBD1	14	TRBV5-5	TRBJ2-3	NA	TGTGCCAGTAACCGGGACAGGGGTGAAGATACGCAGTATTTT	CASNRDRGEDTQYF
TRBD1	16	TRBV5-1	TRBJ2-7	NA	TGCGCCAGCAGCTCCCCGACAGGGACGTCAACCTACGAGCAGTACTTC	CASSSPTGTSTYEQYF
NA	13	TRBV6-6	TRBJ1-4	NA	TGTGCCAGCAGCATACAGGGTGGTGAAAAACTGTTTTTT	CASSIQGGEKLFF
TRBD2	19	TRBV7-2	TRBJ2-7	once	TGTGCCAGCAGCACACCCCCCGGGACTAGCGGGAGGAACACCCACGAGCAGTACTTC	CASSTPPGTSGRNTHEQYF
NA	16	TRBV19	TRBJ2-2	NA	TGTGCCAGTAGGCCTAACCCAGGGGCGGGGACCGGGGAGCTGTTTTTT	CASRPNPGAGTGELFF
NA	14	TRBV25-1	TRBJ2-7	NA	TGTGCCAGCAGTGAAGATGGGGAATCCTACGAGCAGTACTTC	CASSEDGESYEQYF
TRBD1	16	TRBV7-9	TRBJ2-7	NA	TGTGCCAGCAGCGGTGAGGGGACAGGAGCCTCCTACGAGCAGTACTTC	CASSGEGTGASYEQYF
NA	12	TRBV25-1	TRBJ2-1	NA	TGTGCCAGCAGTGATATCCGGCGGGGTCAGTTCTTC	CASSDIRRGQFF
NA	15	TRBV11-2	TRBJ2-5	NA	TGTGCCAGCAGCTTTAGGAGGCACGAGCAAGAGACCCAGTACTTC	CASSFRRHEQETQYF